These T cell receptor beta chains were read from a single sample in a study of T cell changes during pregnancy in multiple sclerosis. Sequencing used immunoSEQ multiplex PCR; TCRdb keeps in-frame clones, though not all of them. Of approximately 65,000 clones detected, 91% appear once; the ten largest clones hold roughly 0.7%. The sample here was CD4+ T cells from peripheral blood mononuclear cells, taken in the first trimester of pregnancy. These receptor sequences come from a female donor with multiple sclerosis, enrolled in a pregnancy study. The CDR3 runs from the conserved cysteine through the conserved F or W. The D gene is left open where the match is weak. Size tells how often a clone was seen (once, few, many) or the class of an expanded clone, and some rows leave it out.

-,-,TRBV19,TRBJ1-1,CASREITLNTEAFF,TGTGCCAGTCGGGAGATAACACTGAACACTGAAGCTTTCTTT
-,-,TRBV10-3,TRBJ1-2,CAISTGSQGTYGYTF,TGTGCCATCAGCACAGGAAGCCAGGGGACCTATGGCTACACCTTC
-,-,TRBV19,TRBJ2-6,CATNRARGANVLTF,TGTGCCACTAACAGGGCCCGCGGGGCCAACGTCCTGACTTTC
-,-,TRBV7-2,TRBJ1-3,CASSIPGQGNTIYF,TGTGCCAGCAGCATACCCGGACAGGGAAACACCATATATTTT
-,few,TRBV7-2,TRBJ2-1,CASSPYRAADEQFF,TGTGCCAGCAGCCCCTACAGGGCGGCGGATGAGCAGTTCTTC
TRBD2,-,TRBV4-2,TRBJ2-1,CASSPGGLAAYNEQFF,TGTGCCAGCAGCCCCGGTGGGCTAGCGGCCTACAATGAGCAGTTCTTC
TRBD1,-,TRBV27,TRBJ2-7,CASSFRDRESYEQYF,TGTGCCAGCAGTTTTAGGGACAGGGAGTCCTACGAGCAGTACTTC
-,-,TRBV18,TRBJ1-1,CASSGQSNTEAFF,TGTGCCAGCTCCGGACAGTCGAACACTGAAGCTTTCTTT
TRBD1,-,TRBV27,TRBJ1-2,CASGNRGGYGYTF,TGTGCCAGCGGCAACAGGGGAGGCTATGGCTACACCTTC
-,-,TRBV6-5,TRBJ1-6,CASQREGAYNSPLHF,TGTGCCAGCCAAAGGGAGGGCGCCTATAATTCACCCCTCCACTTT
TRBD2,-,TRBV5-4,TRBJ2-7,CASSIGAFWGTSGSDEQYF,TGTGCCAGCAGCATTGGCGCGTTTTGGGGGACTAGCGGATCAGACGAGCAGTACTTC
-,-,TRBV7-8,TRBJ1-4,CASYGKRGRNEKLFF,TGTGCCAGCTACGGCAAGCGGGGGCGTAATGAAAAACTGTTTTTT
-,-,TRBV5-1,TRBJ2-7,CASSLSAGSSVDYEQYF,TGCGCCAGCAGCTTGTCGGCAGGCTCGTCCGTGGACTACGAGCAGTACTTC
-,-,TRBV7-2,TRBJ1-1,CASSSGVFGDSNTEAFF,TGTGCCAGCAGCTCGGGGGTCTTCGGAGACTCGAACACTGAAGCTTTCTTT
TRBD2,-,TRBV5-4,TRBJ2-5,CASSLRGGETQYF,TGTGCCAGCAGCTTACGGGGGGGGGAGACCCAGTACTTC
-,once,TRBV7-3,TRBJ1-1,CASSWGEKAFF,TGTGCCAGCAGCTGGGGGGAGAAAGCTTTCTTT
TRBD2,-,TRBV4-3,TRBJ2-5,CASSQGTLAGGKTQYF,TGCGCCAGCAGCCAAGGAACCCTAGCGGGGGGGAAGACCCAGTACTTC